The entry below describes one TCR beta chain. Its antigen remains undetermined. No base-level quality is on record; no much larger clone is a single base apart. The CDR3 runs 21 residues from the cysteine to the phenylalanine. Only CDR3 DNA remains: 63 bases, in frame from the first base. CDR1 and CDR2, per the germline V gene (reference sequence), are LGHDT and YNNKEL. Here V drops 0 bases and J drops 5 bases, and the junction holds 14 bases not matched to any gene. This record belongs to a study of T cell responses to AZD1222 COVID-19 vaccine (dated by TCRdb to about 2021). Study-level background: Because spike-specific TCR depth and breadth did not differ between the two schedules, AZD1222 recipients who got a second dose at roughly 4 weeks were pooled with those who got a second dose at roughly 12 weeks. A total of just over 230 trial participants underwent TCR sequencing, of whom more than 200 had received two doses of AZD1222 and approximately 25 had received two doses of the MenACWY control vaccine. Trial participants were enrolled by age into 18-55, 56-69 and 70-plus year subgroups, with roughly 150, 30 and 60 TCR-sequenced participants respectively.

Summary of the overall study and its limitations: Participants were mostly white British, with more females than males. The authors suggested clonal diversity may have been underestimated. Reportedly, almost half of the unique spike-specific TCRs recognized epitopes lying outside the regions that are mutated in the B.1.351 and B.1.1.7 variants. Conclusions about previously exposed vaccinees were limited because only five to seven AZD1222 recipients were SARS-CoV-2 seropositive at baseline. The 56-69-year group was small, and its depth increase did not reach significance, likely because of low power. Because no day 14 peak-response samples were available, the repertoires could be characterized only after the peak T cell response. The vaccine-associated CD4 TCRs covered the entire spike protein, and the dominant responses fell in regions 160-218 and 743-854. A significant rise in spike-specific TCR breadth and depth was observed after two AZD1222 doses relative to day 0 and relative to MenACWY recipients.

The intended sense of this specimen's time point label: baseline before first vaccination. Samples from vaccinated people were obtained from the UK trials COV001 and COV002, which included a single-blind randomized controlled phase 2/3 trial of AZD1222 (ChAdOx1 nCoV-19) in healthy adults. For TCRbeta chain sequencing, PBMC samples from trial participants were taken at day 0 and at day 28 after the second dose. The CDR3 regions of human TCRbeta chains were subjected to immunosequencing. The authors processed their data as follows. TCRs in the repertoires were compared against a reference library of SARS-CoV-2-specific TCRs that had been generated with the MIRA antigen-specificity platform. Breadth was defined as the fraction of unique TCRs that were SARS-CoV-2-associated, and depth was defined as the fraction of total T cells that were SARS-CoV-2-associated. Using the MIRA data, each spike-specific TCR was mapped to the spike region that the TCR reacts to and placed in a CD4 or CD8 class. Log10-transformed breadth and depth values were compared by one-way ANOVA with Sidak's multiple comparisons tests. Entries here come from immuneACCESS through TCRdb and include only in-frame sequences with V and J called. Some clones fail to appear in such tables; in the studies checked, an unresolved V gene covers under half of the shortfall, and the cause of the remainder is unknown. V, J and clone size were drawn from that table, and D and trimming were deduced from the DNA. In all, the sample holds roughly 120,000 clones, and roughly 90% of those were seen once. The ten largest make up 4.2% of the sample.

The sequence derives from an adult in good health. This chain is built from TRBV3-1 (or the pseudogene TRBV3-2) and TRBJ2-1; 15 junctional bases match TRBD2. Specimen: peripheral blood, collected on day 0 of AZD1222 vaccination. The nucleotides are TGTGCCAGCAGCCAAGATACCCCGGGACTAGCGGGGGGAAGTTTCGACAATGAGCAGTTCTTC. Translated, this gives CASSQDTPGLAGGSFDNEQFF.